This TCR beta chain stems from a study of blood T cell repertoires in COVID-19. Background on the study: Samples came from the United States, Italy and Spain, spanning acute and convalescent COVID-19. From T cells, B-cell-depleted T cells, or PBMCs came the material, which was cDNA or gDNA.

Germline lookup yields CDR1 LNHNV and CDR2 YYDKDF (reference sequence). The J segment lost 3 bases and the V segment lost 6 bases, leaving 12 bases of the junction unmatched. This CDR3 is built from 17 residues. Sequencing was performed with immunoSEQ multiplex PCR; in TCRdb, only in-frame clones are kept and a portion is missing. The table has over 200,000 clones, 84% seen once. This clone was recorded once. This sequence joins TRBV15 and TRBJ2-1; 9 bases line up with TRBD1. The sequencing input was peripheral blood. The TCR was taken from a woman older than 75 with active or convalescent COVID-19. CDR3 protein: CATSKDVGTGIYNEQFF. CDR3 DNA: TGTGCCACCAGTAAGGACGTTGGGACAGGGATCTACAATGAGCAGTTCTTC.